Included here is one TCR beta chain sequence, with context. Its antigen is not identified. The sample comes from a study of cytomegalovirus exposure and HLA in healthy donors. Study results and caveats: A missense variant in DCLRE1C was later tied to TCR beta V- and J-gene trimming.

Vbeta (60) and Jbeta (13) primers were used in the PCR. Sequenced by immunoSEQ multiplex PCR; TCRdb stores in-frame clones only, minus some. The sample records about 160,000 clones, more than 75% being singletons. Per germline, CDR1 SGHTS and CDR2 YDEGEE. The length of the CDR3 is 16 residues. V was clipped by 0 bases and J by 5 bases; unmatched bases: 6. Sequenced sample: PBMCs. The rearrangement joins TRBV5-8 to TRBJ2-5; 11 bases map to TRBD1. The receptor comes from a male donor in good health and CMV-seronegative. The DNA of the CDR3 is TGTGCCAGCAGCTTGGGGACAGGGGGCGTTGTGGAGACCCAGTACTTC. Amino acids: CASSLGTGGVVETQYF.